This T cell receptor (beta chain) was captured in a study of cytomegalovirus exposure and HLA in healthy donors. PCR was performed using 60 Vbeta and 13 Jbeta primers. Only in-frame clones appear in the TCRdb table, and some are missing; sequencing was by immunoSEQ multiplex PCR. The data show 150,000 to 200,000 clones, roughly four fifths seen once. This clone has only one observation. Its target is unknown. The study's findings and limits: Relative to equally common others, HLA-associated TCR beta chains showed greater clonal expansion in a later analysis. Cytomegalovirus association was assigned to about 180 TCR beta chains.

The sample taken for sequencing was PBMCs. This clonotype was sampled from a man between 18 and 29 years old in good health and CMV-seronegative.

CDR3 coding DNA: TGTGCCAGCAGCCGTACAGAATCTAATGGAAACACCATATATTTT. This codes for CASSRTESNGNTIYF. V is TRBV7-8 and J is TRBJ1-3; D uncertain. CDR3 length: 15 amino acids. V was cut by 5 bases and J by 3 bases, with 14 bases left in between. CDR1 and CDR2 from the germline V gene are SGHVS and FQNEAQ.